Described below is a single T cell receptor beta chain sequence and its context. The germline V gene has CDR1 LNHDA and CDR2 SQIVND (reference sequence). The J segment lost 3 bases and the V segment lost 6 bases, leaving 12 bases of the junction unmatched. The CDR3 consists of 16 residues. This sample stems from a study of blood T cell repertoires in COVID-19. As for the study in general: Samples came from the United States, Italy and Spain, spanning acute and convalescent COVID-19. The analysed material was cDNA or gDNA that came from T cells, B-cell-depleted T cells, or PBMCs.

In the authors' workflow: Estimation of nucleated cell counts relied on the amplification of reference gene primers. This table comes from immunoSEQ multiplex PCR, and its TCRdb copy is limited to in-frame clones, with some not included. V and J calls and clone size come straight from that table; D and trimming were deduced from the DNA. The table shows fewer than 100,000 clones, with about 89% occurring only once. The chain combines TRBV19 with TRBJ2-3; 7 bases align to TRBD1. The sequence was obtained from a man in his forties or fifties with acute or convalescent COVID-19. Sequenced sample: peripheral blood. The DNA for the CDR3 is TGTGCCAGTAGCCGAGGACAGGATTGGAGGACAGATACGCAGTATTTT. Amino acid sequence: CASSRGQDWRTDTQYF.